These 28 T cell receptor beta chains originate from one sample sequenced in a study of lymphopenia after photon versus proton radiotherapy. Profiling relied on immunoSEQ multiplex PCR, and the TCRdb table lists in-frame clones only, not all of them. The sample yields 55,000 to 70,000 clones, around 87% seen once. Material: peripheral blood, obtained from a patient treated with photon-based radiotherapy. These receptor sequences come from a man aged 35-49 years with gastric cancer.

This rearrangement joins TRBV6-5 to TRBJ2-1, with D possibly TRBD1 on 7 matching bases. Per the germline V gene, CDR1 is MNHEY and CDR2 is SVGAGI. V lost 2 bases, J lost 9 bases, and 14 bases lay in between. The CDR3 loop spans 14 amino acids. As DNA, the CDR3 is TGTGCCAGCAGTTACCAAACAGGGGACTCTGAGCAGTTCTTC. Its translation is CASSYQTGDSEQFF.

A single count supports this clone. The rearrangement uses TRBV5-1 and TRBJ2-7; no reliable D call. The V end was cut by 0 bases, the J end by 3 bases, with 7 bases between. This CDR3 comprises 13 residues. Germline CDR1 and CDR2: SGHRS and YFSETQ. The CDR3 spells CASSLDPGYEQYF. The CDR3 region has the DNA TGCGCCAGCAGCTTGGATCCAGGCTACGAGCAGTACTTC. The variable domain in full, with the rest retrieved from reference TRBV5-1 and TRBJ2-7, is KAGVTQTPRYLIKTRGQQVTLSCSPISGHRSVSWYQQTPGQGLQFLFEYFSETQRNKGNFPGRFSGRQFSNSRSEMNVSTLELGDSALYLCASSLDPGYEQYFGPGTRLTVT.

The chain's CDR3 is CASSFEGGPFDEQFF. CDR3 in DNA: TGCGCCAGCAGCTTTGAAGGGGGTCCTTTTGATGAGCAGTTCTTC. The chain links TRBV5-1 to TRBJ2-1, with D perhaps TRBD1 (6 bases). The CDR3 length is 15 residues. Trimming took off 2 bases at V and 8 bases at J, with 17 bases between the two ends. In germline, CDR1 is SGHRS, CDR2 YFSETQ.

In this sample, this clone turned up once. This chain's CDR3 is CASSISGNTIYF. DNA of the CDR3: TGTGCCAGTAGTATTAGCGGAAACACCATATATTTT. This sequence joins TRBV19 and TRBJ1-3, with D unresolved. V was shortened by 3 bases and J by 4 bases, with 4 bases between the two germline ends. Germline CDR1 and CDR2: LNHDA and SQIVND (reference sequence). The CDR3 contains 12 residues.

This chain uses TRBV19 with TRBJ1-3; D is uncertain. Germline V gene sequence: CDR1 LNHDA, CDR2 SQIVND (reference sequence). The CDR3 spans 15 residues. V was trimmed by 3 bases and J by 0 bases, leaving 9 bases between them. CDR3 nucleotide sequence: TGTGCCAGTAGTATCTCCGCGAGCTCTGGAAACACCATATATTTT. This sequence encodes CASSISASSGNTIYF.

The chain joins TRBV29-1 to TRBJ2-2; perhaps TRBD2 as D (6 bases). The length of the CDR3 is 13 residues. V was pared by 3 bases and J by 3 bases, with 8 bases between. Germline CDR1 reads SQVTM; CDR2 reads ANQGSEA. The CDR3 region is CSVEEGDTGELFF. As DNA, the CDR3 is TGCAGCGTTGAGGAGGGAGACACCGGGGAGCTGTTTTTT.

V and J are TRBV2 and TRBJ2-7; 10 bases are a match to TRBD2. CDR1 SNHLY and CDR2 FYNNEI come from the germline V gene. The CDR3 extends over 17 amino acids. J was trimmed by 0 bases and V by 6 bases; bases with no gene match: 11. This CDR3 reads CASSQPPSGGSSYEQYF. The CDR3 DNA follows: TGTGCCAGCAGCCAGCCGCCTAGCGGGGGAAGCTCCTACGAGCAGTACTTC.

The rearrangement joins TRBV29-1 to TRBJ1-3; 8 bases map to TRBD1. J lost 8 bases, V lost 6 bases, and 9 bases had no gene match. Germline V gene sequence: CDR1 SQVTM, CDR2 ANQGSEA. The CDR3 runs 13 residues. CDR3 region: CSVQGDGGDTIYF. The CDR3 DNA sequence: TGCAGCGTACAGGGGGACGGTGGGGACACCATATATTTT.

The CDR3 DNA reads as TGCGCCAGCAGCCCGGGGACAGGGGGCAATGAGCAGTTCTTC. It specifies CASSPGTGGNEQFF. V and J are TRBV5-1 and TRBJ2-1, with 11 bases aligning to TRBD1. The CDR3 has 14 residues. Unmatched junction bases numbered 3, after V lost 4 bases and J lost 6 bases. Germline CDR1 and CDR2: SGHRS and YFSETQ.

The J gene is TRBJ1-2, the V gene TRBV6-5; 9 positions agree with TRBD1. V was pared by 6 bases and J by 2 bases, with 4 bases of the junction left unmatched. The CDR3 has 14 amino acids. Germline V gives CDR1 MNHEY, CDR2 SVGAGI. CDR3 nucleotide sequence: TGTGCCAGCAGGCACAGGGGGCGCAACTATGGCTACACCTTC. Protein product: CASRHRGRNYGYTF.

The table lists this clone with a few counts. This rearrangement joins TRBV30 to TRBJ2-2; no reliable D call. Trimming pared 0 bases from V and 4 bases from J, leaving 9 bases between. CDR1 and CDR2 (germline): GTSNPN, SVGIG (reference sequence). The CDR3 length is 14 residues. The DNA for the CDR3 is TGTGCCTGGAGTGTAATTAGGTCCACCGGGGAGCTGTTTTTT. Encoded protein: CAWSVIRSTGELFF.

The rearrangement uses TRBV2 and TRBJ1-4; D is uncertain. CDR1 SNHLY and CDR2 FYNNEI come from the germline V gene. V lost 6 bases, J lost 9 bases, and 17 bases lay in between. The CDR3 length is 14 residues. The CDR3 is CASSRTEGAKKLFF. DNA of the CDR3: TGTGCCAGCAGCCGGACGGAGGGAGCCAAAAAACTGTTTTTT.

This sequence joins TRBV4-3 and TRBJ1-6; D unresolved. The CDR3 is made up of 13 amino acids. Germline lookup yields CDR1 LGHNA and CDR2 YSLEER. V shed 3 bases and J shed 9 bases, with 9 bases lying between them. This CDR3 is CASSQSSGSPLHF. CDR3 DNA sequence: TGCGCCAGCAGCCAGAGTTCGGGTTCACCCCTCCACTTT.

The chain links TRBV11-2 to TRBJ2-3; 14 nucleotides match TRBD2. V was clipped by 5 bases and J by 3 bases; unmatched bases: 7. This CDR3 spans 17 amino acids. The germline CDR1 and CDR2 sequences are SGHAT and FQNNGV. DNA of the CDR3: TGTGCCAGCAGCCTCCGACTAGCGGGGGGGGTAACAGATACGCAGTATTTT. Its protein is CASSLRLAGGVTDTQYF.

The CDR3 bases are TGCGCCAGCAGGGACAGGGAATGGACCGGGGAGCTGTTTTTT. Translation: CASRDREWTGELFF. J is TRBJ2-2 and V is TRBV5-1, with 8 bases lining up with TRBD1. V shed 5 bases and J 5 bases; nucleotides not matched to a gene: 5. Germline lookup yields CDR1 SGHRS and CDR2 YFSETQ. This CDR3 spans 14 amino acids. Full variable domain (rest looked up from reference TRBV5-1 and TRBJ2-2): KAGVTQTPRYLIKTRGQQVTLSCSPISGHRSVSWYQQTPGQGLQFLFEYFSETQRNKGNFPGRFSGRQFSNSRSEMNVSTLELGDSALYLCASRDREWTGELFFGEGSRLTVL.

This clone showed up just once. The chain uses TRBV7-2 and TRBJ1-2, with 7 bases matching TRBD1. CDR3 size: 15 residues. From germline, CDR1 is SGHTA and CDR2 FQGNSA. V was clipped by 5 bases and J by 5 bases; unmatched bases: 11. This CDR3 reads CASSPGTVGGYGYTF. CDR3 sequence (DNA): TGTGCCAGCAGCCCCGGGACAGTCGGTGGTTATGGCTACACCTTC.

The chain carries TRBV27 and TRBJ1-1, with TRBD1 matching 7 bases. Trimming removed 5 bases from V and 4 bases from J; junction bases left unmatched: 4. Looked up from germline, CDR1 is MNHEY and CDR2 is SMNVEV (reference sequence). The CDR3 is 13 amino acids. The CDR3 spells CASSTGAVTEAFF. In nucleotides, the CDR3 is TGTGCCAGCAGTACAGGGGCGGTCACTGAAGCTTTCTTT.

The rearrangement uses TRBV11-2 and TRBJ1-2; D is unclear. V gave up 1 base and J gave up 8 bases, with 8 bases separating them. CDR1 and CDR2 from the germline V gene are SGHAT and FQNNGV. The CDR3 runs to 12 residues. This CDR3 reads CASSLARGGYTF. The DNA for the CDR3 is TGTGCCAGCAGCTTAGCCCGTGGGGGCTACACCTTC.

The chain employs TRBV5-4 and TRBJ2-3, with a possible D match to TRBD1 (5 bases). The V end lost 4 bases, the J end lost 0 bases, and 12 bases lay between the germline ends. The CDR3 is 15 amino acids. CDR1 and CDR2 from the germline V gene are SGHNT and YYREEE (reference sequence). CDR3 amino acids: CASSPTAMSTDTQYF. CDR3 in DNA: TGTGCCAGCAGCCCGACAGCGATGAGCACAGATACGCAGTATTTT.

V gene TRBV7-8 combines with J gene TRBJ1-1; no definite D call. CDR3 length: 17 amino acids. V shed 5 bases and J shed 4 bases, with 23 bases lying between them. Germline V gene sequence: CDR1 SGHVS, CDR2 FQNEAQ. CDR3 loop: CASSHIWNSGVGTEAFF. The CDR3 DNA follows: TGTGCCAGCAGCCATATCTGGAACAGTGGAGTCGGCACTGAAGCTTTCTTT. Full variable domain (remainder filled in from reference TRBV7-8 and TRBJ1-1): GAGVSQSPRYKVAKRGQDVALRCDPISGHVSLFWYQQALGQGPEFLTYFQNEAQLDKSGLPSDRFFAERPEGSVSTLKIQRTQQEDSAVYLCASSHIWNSGVGTEAFFGQGTRLTVV.

This clone was observed a few times. The V call is TRBV4-2, the J call TRBJ1-1, with no clear D. Trimming cost V 0 bases and J 4 bases, with 12 bases left between them. This CDR3 comprises 15 residues. Germline CDR1 LGHNA, CDR2 YNFKEQ. For the CDR3, the DNA is TGTGCCAGCAGCCAAGATCGCCAGCTCGGCACTGAAGCTTTCTTT. Protein sequence: CASSQDRQLGTEAFF.

V usage is TRBV6-1 and J usage is TRBJ1-4; TRBD1 matches 9 bases. There are 15 residues in the CDR3. CDR1 and CDR2 (germline): MNHNS, SASEGT. J was trimmed by 7 bases and V by 4 bases; bases with no gene match: 7. CDR3 nucleotide sequence: TGTGCCAGCAGTGCCTCCGGGACAGGGAGTGAAAAACTGTTTTTT. The encoded protein is CASSASGTGSEKLFF.

By share, this clone ranks as medium-sized. J is TRBJ1-2 and V is TRBV6-1; D is perhaps TRBD1 (6 bases). Germline CDR1 MNHNS, CDR2 SASEGT. This CDR3 contains 11 residues. V lost 4 bases and J 8 bases, leaving 8 bases between the germline ends. The DNA of the CDR3 is TGTGCCAGCAGTGTCAGGGGCGGCTACACCTTC. Translated: CASSVRGGYTF.

V is TRBV11-2 and J is TRBJ2-6, with 11 bases identical to TRBD1. Germline V CDR1 and CDR2: SGHAT, FQNNGV. CDR3 length equals 17 residues. Unmatched junction bases numbered 3, after V lost 5 bases and J lost 0 bases. This CDR3 reads CASSRGTGGSGANVLTF. The CDR3 DNA follows: TGTGCCAGCAGCCGCGGGACAGGGGGCTCTGGGGCCAACGTCCTGACTTTC.

Remarks on this clone: The sample contains more than one DNA sequence encoding this CDR3. This chain links TRBV6-4 with TRBJ1-1; no reliable D call. CDR1 is MRHNA, CDR2 SNTAGT, per germline. V was shortened by 4 bases and J by 1 base, with 10 bases between the two germline ends. The CDR3 runs 14 residues. This chain's CDR3 is CASSASPGNTEAFF. CDR3 sequence (DNA): TGTGCCAGCAGTGCCAGTCCTGGGAACACTGAAGCTTTCTTT.

V usage is TRBV6-5 and J usage is TRBJ1-5; 12 bases fit TRBD1. Trimming at V came to 6 bases and at J to 7 bases, leaving 7 bases not matched to a gene. Germline CDR1 reads MNHEY; CDR2 reads SVGAGI. The CDR3 loop spans 15 amino acids. CDR3 nucleotide sequence: TGTGCCAGCAGACCGGGACAGGGGGCATGGCAGCCCCAGCATTTT. This translates into CASRPGQGAWQPQHF.

The V gene is TRBV10-3, the J gene TRBJ1-1; no clear D. Per the germline V gene, CDR1 is ENHRY and CDR2 is SYGVKD. The CDR3 is made up of 14 amino acids. V shed 8 bases and J shed 5 bases, with 18 bases lying between them. CDR3 in amino acids: CAISGDGRVTEAFF. As DNA, the CDR3 is TGTGCCATCTCGGGCGACGGACGGGTTACTGAAGCTTTCTTT.

The chain carries TRBV6-5 and TRBJ2-1; 14 nucleotides align to TRBD2. J gave up 13 bases and V 6 bases, and 11 bases lay outside the gene matches. CDR1 is MNHEY, CDR2 SVGAGI, per germline. The CDR3 is 15 residues long. The CDR3 nucleotides are TGTGCCAGCAGGCGCGCGGAGACTAGCGGGGGGGGACAGTTCTTC. Translating gives CASRRAETSGGGQFF.